The TCR beta chain under discussion was sequenced for a study of blood T cell repertoires in COVID-19. The wider study: Specimens from acute and convalescent COVID-19 originated in the United States, Italy and Spain. From T cells, B-cell-depleted T cells, or PBMCs came the material, which was cDNA or gDNA.

Germline V gives CDR1 SGDLS, CDR2 YYNGEE. V was cut by 1 base and J by 8 bases, with 15 bases left in between. The CDR3 covers 15 residues. In the authors' methods: It was from reference gene primer amplification that nucleated cell counts were estimated. TCRdb's copy holds only in-frame clones and misses some; the assay was immunoSEQ multiplex PCR. Clone size and the V and J calls come from that table; the DNA yielded D and trimming. There are a few hundred thousand clones in the sample; roughly 88% occur only once, and 3.5% to 4.5% lies in the top ten. Input material: peripheral blood. The sequence derives from a woman in her fifties or sixties with active or convalescent COVID-19. The rearrangement joins TRBV9 to TRBJ1-4, with D perhaps matching TRBD1 (5 bases). CDR3 nucleotide sequence: TGTGCCAGCAGCGTAACGGGGGGTAGAAGCGAAAAACTGTTTTTT. As protein: CASSVTGGRSEKLFF. The full variable domain, with the rest looked up from reference TRBV9 and TRBJ1-4, is DSGVTQTPKHLITATGQRVTLRCSPRSGDLSVYWYQQSLDQGLQFLIQYYNGEERAKGNILERFSAQQFPDLHSELNLSSLELGDSALYFCASSVTGGRSEKLFFGSGTQLSVL.